This TCR beta chain was obtained from a study of blood T cells in healthy people across ages. This clonotype was seen a handful of times. Alongside a J-beta primer mix, a sample-barcoded 5' primer served in a second PCR lasting roughly 7 to 12 cycles. TCRdb independently ran MiXCR on the 5' RACE reads; one entry per CDR3 protein. This sample has approximately 900,000 distinct CDR3 sequences, with about 27% found just once. V dropped 4 bases and J dropped 7; count of bases not matched to a gene: 7. Per germline, CDR1 MDHEN and CDR2 SYDVKM. CDR3 length equals 13 residues. These data were likewise used in another study, on T cells of mothers and their children.

V is TRBV28 and J is TRBJ2-7; 7 bases match TRBD2. Input material: blood. The source is a middle-aged woman in good health. The CDR3 bases are TGTGCCAGCAGTTGGGGGGGAGGCGTTGAGCAGTACTTC. It is translated as CASSWGGGVEQYF.